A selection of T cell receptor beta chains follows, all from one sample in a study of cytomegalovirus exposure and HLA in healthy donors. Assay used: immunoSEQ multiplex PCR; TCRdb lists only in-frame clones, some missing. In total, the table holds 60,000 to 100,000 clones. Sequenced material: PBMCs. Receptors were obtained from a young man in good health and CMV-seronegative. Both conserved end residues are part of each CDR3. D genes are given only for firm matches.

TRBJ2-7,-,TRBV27,CASSLLGAYEQYF,TGTGCCAGCAGTTTACTGGGCGCCTACGAGCAGTACTTC
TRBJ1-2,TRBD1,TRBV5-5,CASSLDGQGGIDGYTF,TGTGCCAGCAGCTTGGACGGACAGGGCGGTATAGATGGCTACACCTTC
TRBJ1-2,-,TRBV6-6,CASSYEGRGFGYTF,TGTGCCAGCAGTTACGAGGGCAGGGGATTTGGCTACACCTTC
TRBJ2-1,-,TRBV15,CATSRDENNEQFF,TGTGCCACCAGCAGAGACGAGAATAATGAGCAGTTCTTC
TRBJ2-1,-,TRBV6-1,CASSRPRDEQFF,TGTGCCAGCAGTAGGCCGAGGGATGAGCAGTTCTTC
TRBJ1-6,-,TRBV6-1,CASERDSYNSPLHF,TGTGCCAGCGAGCGGGACTCCTATAATTCACCCCTCCACTTT
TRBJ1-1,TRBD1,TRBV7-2,CASSLRQGATEAFF,TGTGCCAGCAGTTTACGACAGGGCGCCACTGAAGCTTTCTTT
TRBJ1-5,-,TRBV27,CASPPQHF,TGTGCCAGCCCTCCCCAGCATTTT
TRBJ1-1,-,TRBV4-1,CASSLTGSKAFF,TGCGCCAGCAGCCTTACAGGATCCAAAGCTTTCTTT
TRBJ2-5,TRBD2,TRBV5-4,CASSLGLAGRGGTQYF,TGTGCCAGCAGCTTGGGGCTAGCGGGGAGAGGAGGGACCCAGTACTTC
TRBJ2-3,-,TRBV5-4,CASSIYGTDTQYF,TGTGCCAGCAGCATTTATGGCACAGATACGCAGTATTTT
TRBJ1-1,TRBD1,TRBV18,CASSNSQGVDTEAFF,TGTGCCAGCTCTAATTCTCAGGGGGTCGACACTGAAGCTTTCTTT
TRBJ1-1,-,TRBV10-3,CAIRAGEAWTEAFF,TGTGCCATCAGGGCTGGAGAGGCTTGGACTGAAGCTTTCTTT
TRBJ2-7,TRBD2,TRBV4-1,CASSQKTSGRAYEQYF,TGCGCCAGCAGCCAGAAGACTAGCGGGAGGGCCTACGAGCAGTACTTC
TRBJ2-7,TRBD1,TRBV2,CASKQGAGYEQYF,TGTGCCAGCAAGCAGGGGGCAGGGTACGAGCAGTACTTC
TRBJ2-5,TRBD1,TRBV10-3,CAISATGDWEETQYF,TGTGCCATCAGTGCAACAGGGGATTGGGAAGAGACCCAGTACTTC
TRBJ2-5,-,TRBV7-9,CASSPVETQYF,TGTGCCAGCAGCCCTGTCGAGACCCAGTACTTC
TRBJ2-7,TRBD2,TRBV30,CAWSVSSGTRYSYEQYF,TGTGCCTGGAGTGTTTCTAGCGGGACCAGGTACTCCTACGAGCAGTACTTC
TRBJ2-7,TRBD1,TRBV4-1,CASSQPTGEEQYF,TGCGCCAGCAGCCAACCGACAGGGGAGGAGCAGTACTTC
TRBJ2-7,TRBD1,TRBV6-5,CASSGTENYEQYF,TGTGCCAGCAGCGGGACAGAGAACTACGAGCAGTACTTC
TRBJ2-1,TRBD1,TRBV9,CASSVATWDRSSYNEQFF,TGTGCCAGCAGCGTAGCGACCTGGGACAGGAGCTCCTACAATGAGCAGTTCTTC
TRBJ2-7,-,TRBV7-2,CASSTDRTSYEQYF,TGTGCCAGCAGCACCGACAGAACCTCCTACGAGCAGTACTTC